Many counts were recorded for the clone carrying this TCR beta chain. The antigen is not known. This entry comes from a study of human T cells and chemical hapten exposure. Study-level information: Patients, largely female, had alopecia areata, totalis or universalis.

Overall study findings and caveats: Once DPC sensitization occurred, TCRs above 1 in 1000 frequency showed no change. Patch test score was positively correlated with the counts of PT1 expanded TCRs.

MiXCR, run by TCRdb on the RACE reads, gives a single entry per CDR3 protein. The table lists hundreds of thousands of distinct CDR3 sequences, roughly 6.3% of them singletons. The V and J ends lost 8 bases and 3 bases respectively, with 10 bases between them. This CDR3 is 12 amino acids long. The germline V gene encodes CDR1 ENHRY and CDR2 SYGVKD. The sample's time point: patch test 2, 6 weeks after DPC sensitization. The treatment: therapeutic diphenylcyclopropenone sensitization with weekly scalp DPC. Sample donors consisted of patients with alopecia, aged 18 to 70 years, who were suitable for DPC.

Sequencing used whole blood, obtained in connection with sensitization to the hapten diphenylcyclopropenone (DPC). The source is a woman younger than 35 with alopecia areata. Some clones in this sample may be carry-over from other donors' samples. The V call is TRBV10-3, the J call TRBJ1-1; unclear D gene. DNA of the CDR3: TGTGCCATCTCGCTTGGGGACACTGAAGCTTTCTTT. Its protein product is CAISLGDTEAFF.